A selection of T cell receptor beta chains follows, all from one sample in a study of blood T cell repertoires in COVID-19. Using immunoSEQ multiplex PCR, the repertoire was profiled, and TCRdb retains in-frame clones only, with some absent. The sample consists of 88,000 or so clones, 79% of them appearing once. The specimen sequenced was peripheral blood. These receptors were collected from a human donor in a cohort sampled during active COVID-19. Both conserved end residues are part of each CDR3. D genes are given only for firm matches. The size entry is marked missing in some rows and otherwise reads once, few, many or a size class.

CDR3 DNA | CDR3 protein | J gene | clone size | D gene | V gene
TGTGCCAGCAGTTACTCCGGGACAGGGGACTACGAGCAGTACTTC | CASSYSGTGDYEQYF | TRBJ2-7 | . | TRBD1 | TRBV6-5
TGCAGCGTAGGACTAGCAGCTAGCACAGATACGCAGTATTTT | CSVGLAASTDTQYF | TRBJ2-3 | . | TRBD2 | TRBV29-1
TGTGCCAGCAGCATTAGCGGGAGGGCCATACGGACCGGGGAGCTGTTTTTT | CASSISGRAIRTGELFF | TRBJ2-2 | . | TRBD2 | TRBV7-2
TGTGCCAGCAGTTTATTTTGGGTAGCGGGAGGGTTTCTTAATGAGCAGTTCTTC | CASSLFWVAGGFLNEQFF | TRBJ2-1 | few | TRBD2 | TRBV28
TGTGCCTGGAGGGCGGGACAGGGCTATGGCTACACCTTC | CAWRAGQGYGYTF | TRBJ1-2 | . | TRBD1 | TRBV30
TGCGCCAGCAGCCGGGGACTAGCGGGAACCTACGAGCAGTACTTC | CASSRGLAGTYEQYF | TRBJ2-7 | few | TRBD2 | TRBV4-3
TGTGCCAGCAGCCGGACAGGGGGCTACGAGCAGTACTTC | CASSRTGGYEQYF | TRBJ2-7 | . | TRBD1 | TRBV11-1
TGTGCCAGCTCAAACGGACTAGCGGGAGTTGCAGATACGCAGTATTTT | CASSNGLAGVADTQYF | TRBJ2-3 | . | TRBD2 | TRBV18
TGTGCCATCAGACCGGGACAGGGGGCCTTCGAGCAGTACTTC | CAIRPGQGAFEQYF | TRBJ2-7 | few | TRBD1 | TRBV10-3
TGTGCCAGCAGCCCCCCCCGGGGGAGTGCCTACAATGAGCAGTTCTTC | CASSPPRGSAYNEQFF | TRBJ2-1 | . | . | TRBV5-4
TGTGCCAGCAGTGGACCCGGGGGGCCGGGCACTGAAGCTTTCTTT | CASSGPGGPGTEAFF | TRBJ1-1 | . | . | TRBV2
TGTGCCATCAGTGAATCGGGAGGGCCGAGAGGCACAGATACGCAGTATTTT | CAISESGGPRGTDTQYF | TRBJ2-3 | . | TRBD2 | TRBV10-3
TGCGCCAGCAGCTCCACAGGGGTTGGGACAGATACGCAGTATTTT | CASSSTGVGTDTQYF | TRBJ2-3 | . | TRBD1 | TRBV5-1
TGTGCCAGCAGCCTAAGCGGGAGGGTGATGGAGACCCAGTACTTC | CASSLSGRVMETQYF | TRBJ2-5 | . | TRBD2 | TRBV9
TGCAGCGTGGTAGCGGGGGGAGGCAGGATCTACGAGCAGTACTTC | CSVVAGGGRIYEQYF | TRBJ2-7 | . | TRBD2 | TRBV29-1
TGCGCCAGCAGCATCTCCGGGACAGAGAACACTGAAGCTTTCTTT | CASSISGTENTEAFF | TRBJ1-1 | . | TRBD1 | TRBV5-1
TGTGCCAGCAGCCGGACTAGCGGGAACAATGAGCAGTTCTTC | CASSRTSGNNEQFF | TRBJ2-1 | . | TRBD2 | TRBV11-3
TGCAGCGTCTCCCCAGGAGGTGGTCAGCCCCAGCATTTT | CSVSPGGGQPQHF | TRBJ1-5 | . | . | TRBV29-1
TGCGCCAGCAGACCGGAGCAGAGCTCCTACAATGAGCAGTTCTTC | CASRPEQSSYNEQFF | TRBJ2-1 | . | . | TRBV5-1
TGTGCCAGCAGCTTTGTTCCAAGCGAGGGCGCAGATACGCAGTATTTT | CASSFVPSEGADTQYF | TRBJ2-3 | . | . | TRBV12-1
TGCGCCAGCACGAAGGGACTAGCTTTCACAGATACGCAGTATTTT | CASTKGLAFTDTQYF | TRBJ2-3 | . | TRBD2 | TRBV4-1
TGTGCCAGCAGTTCTACAGGGGGAGAGGGTGGTACTGGGGCTTTCTTT | CASSSTGGEGGTGAFF | TRBJ1-1 | few | TRBD1 | TRBV28
TGTGCCAGCAGCTTGGGAGGGAGCTCTGGAAACACCATATATTTT | CASSLGGSSGNTIYF | TRBJ1-3 | . | . | TRBV5-5
TGTGCCAGCAGCCCGACAGACAGGGGATACGAGCAGTACTTC | CASSPTDRGYEQYF | TRBJ2-7 | once | TRBD1 | TRBV5-6
TGTGCCAGCAGCTCAAGGGCAGGGGCGGGCTACGAGCAGTACTTC | CASSSRAGAGYEQYF | TRBJ2-7 | . | . | TRBV7-3